Below, 26 T cell receptor beta chains from the same sample are listed, as sequenced in a study of beta chain features in type 1 diabetes. Every isolated RNA sample was fully reverse transcribed, so sequencing captured expressed TCRB transcripts. Sequencing used immunoSEQ multiplex PCR; TCRdb keeps in-frame clones, though not all of them. The repertoire holds around 340,000 clones, around 20% seen once, with 0.035% to 0.055% in the top ten. Sequenced sample: naive CD4+ T cells from blood. These receptors were obtained from a woman under 30 in good health.

This clone was detected only a few times. The V and J genes are TRBV6-6 and TRBJ1-1, with 7 bases that match TRBD1. The length of the CDR3 is 14 residues. CDR1 is MNHNY, CDR2 SVGAGI, per germline (reference sequence). V trimming: 10 bases; J trimming: 2 bases; junction bases outside the gene matches: 10. This CDR3 reads CATTTGWKNTEAFF. The CDR3 DNA reads TGTGCCACGACGACAGGGTGGAAAAACACTGAAGCTTTCTTT.

This clone was seen a handful of times. This rearrangement joins TRBV6-1 to TRBJ2-1; TRBD2 matches 10 bases. Losses at the gene ends were 3 bases for V and 7 bases for J; bases not matched to a gene: 12. The germline V gene has CDR1 MNHNS and CDR2 SASEGT. The CDR3 runs to 17 residues. In DNA form, the CDR3 reads TGTGCCAGCAGTGAGGGGGGCTCTAGCGGGAGCGCGAATGAGCAGTTCTTC. The encoded protein is CASSEGGSSGSANEQFF.

This chain joins TRBV23-1 and TRBJ2-3, with TRBD2 matching over 12 bases. TRBV23-1 is an ORF for which the function is uncertain. The J segment lost 4 bases and the V segment lost 3 bases, leaving 8 bases of the junction unmatched. The CDR3 runs to 17 residues. CDR3 nucleotides: TGCGCCAGCAGTCACGCCCTAGCGGGAGGGATCTCAGATACGCAGTATTTT. It specifies CASSHALAGGISDTQYF.

This clone appeared a few times. The rearrangement joins TRBV27 to TRBJ2-3, with 11 bases that match TRBD1. The CDR3 extends over 16 amino acids. The germline gives CDR1 MNHEY, CDR2 SMNVEV (reference sequence). V shed 0 bases and J 6 bases; nucleotides not matched to a gene: 5. CDR3 DNA sequence: TGTGCCAGCAGTTTATCGAGGGACAGGGGGGTCGATACGCAGTATTTT. This encodes CASSLSRDRGVDTQYF.

This clone was counted only a few times. This chain links TRBV6-6 with TRBJ1-1; D may be TRBD1 (5 bases). Germline CDR1 reads MNHNY; CDR2 reads SVGAGI (reference sequence). Trimming shortened V by 6 bases and J by 7 bases, and 24 bases separated the two germline ends. There are 16 residues in the CDR3. DNA of the CDR3: TGTGCCAGCAGGGAGCCGGTTGGGAGGGGTCCAAATGAAGCTTTCTTT. Protein product: CASREPVGRGPNEAFF.

This chain joins TRBV25-1 and TRBJ1-4; 10 bases map to TRBD1. Germline V gene data show CDR1 as MGHDK and CDR2 as SYGVNS. The ends lost 3 bases at V and 7 bases at J; junction bases unmatched: 5. This CDR3 region has 15 residues. CDR3 nucleotides: TGTGCCAGCAGTGACCCCCGACAGGGGGCTGAAAAACTGTTTTTT. Its protein is CASSDPRQGAEKLFF.

This clone was seen more than once but under ten times. The CDR3 protein is CASSRAGLAGGWVGEQFF. CDR3 in DNA: TGTGCCAGCAGCCGAGCCGGACTAGCGGGAGGTTGGGTAGGTGAGCAGTTCTTC. The rearrangement joins TRBV14 to TRBJ2-1; 14 positions match TRBD2. V was pared by 4 bases and J by 9 bases, with 14 bases of the junction left unmatched. This CDR3 spans 18 amino acids. CDR1 is SGHDN and CDR2 is FVKESK in the germline V gene.

This clone was counted only a few times. The chain recombines TRBV2 with TRBJ2-1; 11 nucleotides line up with TRBD2. V was pared by 5 bases and J by 8 bases, with 8 bases of the junction left unmatched. This CDR3 spans 15 amino acids. Germline V gene sequence: CDR1 SNHLY, CDR2 FYNNEI. CDR3 in DNA: TGTGCCAGCAGTAGAGCGACTAGCGGGATCGATGAGCAGTTCTTC. It encodes CASSRATSGIDEQFF.

J is TRBJ1-5 and V is TRBV7-2, with a weak D call TRBD1 (5 bases). Germline V lookup: CDR1 SGHTA, CDR2 FQGNSA. CDR3 size: 12 residues. Trimming pared 5 bases from V and 9 bases from J, leaving 11 bases between. CDR3 in amino acids: CASSVQGSPQHF. DNA of the CDR3: TGTGCCAGCAGCGTCCAGGGTTCGCCCCAGCATTTT.

The rearrangement joins TRBV7-2 to TRBJ2-5; TRBD2 agrees at 9 bases. The CDR3 sequence is 17 residues long. Germline V gives CDR1 SGHTA, CDR2 FQGNSA. J lost 1 base, V lost 5 bases, and 11 bases had no gene match. CDR3 region: CASSPGGAGGPQETQYF. DNA for the CDR3: TGTGCCAGCAGCCCGGGTGGAGCGGGAGGACCCCAAGAGACCCAGTACTTC. Combining the CDR3 with reference TRBV7-2 and TRBJ2-5 gives the whole variable domain GAGVSQSPSNKVTEKGKDVELRCDPISGHTALYWYRQSLGQGLEFLIYFQGNSAPDKSGLPSDRFSAERTGGSVSTLTIQRTQQEDSAVYLCASSPGGAGGPQETQYFGPGTRLLVL.

This clone was observed a handful of times. The chain is built from TRBV7-2 and TRBJ1-2; tentative D call: TRBD1 (5 bases). The CDR3 loop spans 14 amino acids. Trimming took off 4 bases at V and 8 bases at J, with 17 bases between the two ends. Germline lookup yields CDR1 SGHTA and CDR2 FQGNSA. CDR3 loop: CASSSPGGGNGYTF. The DNA for the CDR3 is TGTGCCAGCAGCTCCCCAGGTGGGGGGAACGGCTACACCTTC.

This clone has a handful of counts. The V and J genes are TRBV18 and TRBJ1-2, with D possibly TRBD1 on 5 matching bases. The CDR3 is made up of 13 amino acids. CDR1 is KGHSH and CDR2 is LQKENI in the germline V gene. V lost 2 bases to trimming and J lost 8 bases, with 12 bases between them. CDR3 in DNA: TGTGCCAGCTCACCAGGCAGGGAAGTAGGCTACACCTTC. Protein: CASSPGREVGYTF.

The CDR3 here is CASSPRDTIYGYTF. The CDR3 nucleotides read TGCGCCAGCAGCCCCCGGGACACGATATATGGCTACACCTTC. The chain combines TRBV5-1 with TRBJ1-2; the D gene is possibly TRBD1 (6 bases). The CDR3 totals 14 residues. The germline V gene has CDR1 SGHRS and CDR2 YFSETQ. V gave up 4 bases and J gave up 5 bases, with 15 bases separating them. The full variable domain, in which reference TRBV5-1 and TRBJ1-2 provide the parts outside the CDR3, is KAGVTQTPRYLIKTRGQQVTLSCSPISGHRSVSWYQQTPGQGLQFLFEYFSETQRNKGNFPGRFSGRQFSNSRSEMNVSTLELGDSALYLCASSPRDTIYGYTFGSGTRLTVV.

The V and J genes are TRBV4-1 and TRBJ2-5; D perhaps matches TRBD1 (5 bases). Trimming removed 0 bases at V and 2 bases at J, with 13 bases between. Germline V lookup: CDR1 MGHRA, CDR2 YSYEKL. The CDR3 spans 16 residues. CDR3 sequence (DNA): TGCGCCAGCAGCCAAGAGTTTGACAGTCCACAAGAGACCCAGTACTTC. Its protein product is CASSQEFDSPQETQYF.

The V gene is TRBV19, the J gene TRBJ1-5; 8 bases are a match to TRBD1. V was clipped by 3 bases and J by 6 bases; unmatched bases: 4. The germline gives CDR1 LNHDA, CDR2 SQIVND (reference sequence). There are 14 residues in the CDR3. The DNA for the CDR3 is TGTGCCAGTAGTATCACAGGGGGTGCTCAGCCCCAGCATTTT. Its translation is CASSITGGAQPQHF. The full variable domain, with the rest looked up from reference TRBV19 and TRBJ1-5, is DGGITQSPKYLFRKEGQNVTLSCEQNLNHDAMYWYRQDPGQGLRLIYYSQIVNDFQKGDIAEGYSVSREKKESFPLTVTSAQKNPTAFYLCASSITGGAQPQHFGDGTRLSIL.

This chain uses TRBV15 with TRBJ2-1, with 11 bases identical to TRBD1. CDR3 length equals 16 residues. CDR1 and CDR2 (germline): LNHNV, YYDKDF (reference sequence). Unmatched junction bases numbered 8, after V lost 0 bases and J lost 10 bases. In nucleotides, the CDR3 is TGTGCCACCAGCAGAGATACGGGGACAGGGGGTGAGGAGCAGTTCTTC. It is translated as CATSRDTGTGGEEQFF. The full variable domain, completed using reference TRBV15 and TRBJ2-1, is DAMVIQNPRYQVTQFGKPVTLSCSQTLNHNVMYWYQQKSSQAPKLLFHYYDKDFNNEADTPDNFQSRRPNTSFCFLDIRSPGLGDTAMYLCATSRDTGTGGEEQFFGPGTRLTVL.

V is TRBV7-2 and J is TRBJ2-5; 14 positions agree with TRBD2. The CDR3 spans 17 residues. Looked up from germline, CDR1 is SGHTA and CDR2 is FQGNSA. The ends lost 4 bases at V and 2 bases at J; junction bases unmatched: 6. CDR3 coding DNA: TGTGCCAGCAGCTCACCCGGGACTAGCGGGGGTCAAGAGACCCAGTACTTC. Its protein product is CASSSPGTSGGQETQYF.

This chain connects TRBV4-1 to TRBJ1-5; 8 nucleotides match TRBD1. CDR1 is MGHRA, CDR2 YSYEKL, per germline. The CDR3 length is 15 residues. The trim removed 8 bases at V and 5 bases at J, leaving 11 bases unmatched. The CDR3 loop is CASARTGNMDQPQHF. CDR3 nucleotide sequence: TGCGCCAGCGCCAGGACAGGGAATATGGATCAGCCCCAGCATTTT.

On this clone itself: Within the sample, other DNA sequences also encode this same CDR3. This chain joins TRBV29-1 and TRBJ1-5, with 7 bases fitting TRBD1. Germline CDR1 and CDR2: SQVTM and ANQGSEA. The CDR3 runs 14 residues. J lost 0 bases, V lost 6 bases, and 5 bases had no gene match. The CDR3 DNA reads TGCAGCGTAGAGACAGGGAATAGCAATCAGCCCCAGCATTTT. Protein sequence: CSVETGNSNQPQHF.

The V call is TRBV19, the J call TRBJ2-1, with D uncertain. This CDR3 is built from 13 residues. Trimming pared 3 bases from V and 5 bases from J, leaving 8 bases between. CDR1 and CDR2 (germline): LNHDA, SQIVND (reference sequence). The CDR3 DNA is TGTGCCAGTAGTATCTACCGGGACAATGAGCAGTTCTTC. Translated, it gives CASSIYRDNEQFF.

V and J are TRBV2 and TRBJ2-2, with D unclear. Trimming left V 5 bases short and J 3 bases short, with 4 bases between. Germline CDR1 and CDR2: SNHLY and FYNNEI. This CDR3 has 12 residues. CDR3 nucleotides: TGTGCCAGCAGTCGAGACACCGGGGAGCTGTTTTTT. Protein product: CASSRDTGELFF.

The V call is TRBV2, the J call TRBJ2-5; the D gene is possibly TRBD2 (6 bases). Trimming removed 6 bases at V and 5 bases at J, with 10 bases between. Germline lookup yields CDR1 SNHLY and CDR2 FYNNEI. The CDR3 sequence is 12 residues long. CDR3 DNA: TGTGCCAGCAGAAGGGGAGGTGAGACCCAGTACTTC. Its translation is CASRRGGETQYF.

There are a few counts of this clone. This chain connects TRBV9 to TRBJ2-1; no reliable D call. Germline CDR1 SGDLS, CDR2 YYNGEE. The germline V and J ends were trimmed by 0 bases and 0 bases, with 10 bases remaining between them. CDR3 size: 16 residues. The chain's CDR3 is CASSVEAVSSYNEQFF. The CDR3 DNA is TGTGCCAGCAGCGTAGAGGCGGTTAGCTCCTACAATGAGCAGTTCTTC.

The chain uses TRBV4-1 and TRBJ1-5; D is perhaps TRBD1 (5 bases). The V gene lost 4 bases and the J gene lost 6 bases, with 19 bases spanning the gap. This CDR3 is 16 amino acids long. Germline loops: CDR1 MGHRA, CDR2 YSYEKL. CDR3 DNA: TGCGCCAGCAGCCCTGTAGTGAAAGGGAGGGGTCAGCCCCAGCATTTT. Translation gives CASSPVVKGRGQPQHF.

This clone has just a few counts. The chain recombines TRBV5-1 with TRBJ1-2; 8 positions match TRBD1. Germline CDR1 and CDR2: SGHRS and YFSETQ. V lost 0 bases and J lost 7; bases outside the gene matches: 2. This CDR3 has 13 residues. For the CDR3, the DNA is TGCGCCAGCAGCTTGGGGACAGGGCTTGGCTACACCTTC. Its protein product is CASSLGTGLGYTF.

V and J are TRBV4-1 and TRBJ1-1, with 7 bases fitting TRBD1. Germline assignment: CDR1 MGHRA and CDR2 YSYEKL. V trimming: 2 bases; J trimming: 2 bases; junction bases outside the gene matches: 5. The CDR3 runs 15 residues. As DNA, the CDR3 is TGCGCCAGCAGCCAATGGGGACAGACAAACACTGAAGCTTTCTTT. It specifies CASSQWGQTNTEAFF.